The 32 T cell receptor beta chains below come from one sample, sequenced in a study of cytotoxic CD8 clonotypes in ibrutinib-treated CLL. Method: immunoSEQ multiplex PCR; TCRdb's copy keeps in-frame clones and lacks some. The sample has roughly 250,000 clones; roughly 74% are singletons. The input for sequencing was PBMCs, taken after 24 months of ibrutinib treatment. These receptors all come from a human donor with chronic lymphocytic leukemia.

This clone was seen once. The chain has TRBV30 and TRBJ2-4; 7 bases agree with TRBD2. The CDR3 totals 14 residues. J gave up 10 bases and V 0 bases, and 9 bases lay outside the gene matches. The germline gives CDR1 GTSNPN, CDR2 SVGIG (reference sequence). As DNA, the CDR3 is TGTGCCTGGAGTGTACATGGGGGAGGGCTTATTCAGTACTTC. Translated, it gives CAWSVHGGGLIQYF. Full variable domain (outside the CDR3, taken from reference TRBV30 and TRBJ2-4): SQTIHQWPATLVQPVGSPLSLECTVEGTSNPNLYWYRQAAGRGLQLLFYSVGIGQISSEVPQNLSASRPQDRQFILSSKKLLLSDSGFYLCAWSVHGGGLIQYFGAGTRLSVL.

This clone has only a few counts. The chain has TRBV27 and TRBJ2-2; D gene unclear. Germline CDR1 is MNHEY and CDR2 is SMNVEV (reference sequence). V lost 5 bases, J lost 4 bases, and 17 bases lay in between. The CDR3 has 16 residues. CDR3: CASSTPLRGATGELFF. In DNA form, the CDR3 reads TGTGCCAGCAGTACCCCCCTCCGTGGAGCCACCGGGGAGCTGTTTTTT.

This chain links TRBV9 with TRBJ2-7; D is uncertain. This CDR3 is 13 amino acids long. Trimming shortened V by 3 bases and J by 1 base, and 8 bases separated the two germline ends. CDR1 and CDR2 (germline): SGDLS, YYNGEE. CDR3 in amino acids: CASSGSISYEQYF. The CDR3 DNA sequence: TGTGCCAGCAGCGGAAGTATATCCTACGAGCAGTACTTC.

The gene calls are TRBV5-8 and TRBJ1-2, with D possibly TRBD1 on 5 matching bases. The CDR3 has 15 amino acids. Trimming removed 2 bases from V and 5 bases from J, with 16 bases in between. Germline CDR1 reads SGHTS; CDR2 reads YDEGEE. The CDR3 nucleotides read TGTGCCAGCAGCTTAACTCAAACCAGGGAATATGGCTACACCTTC. Amino acid sequence: CASSLTQTREYGYTF.

V is TRBV6-6 and J is TRBJ1-1, with D uncertain. CDR1 is MNHNY and CDR2 is SVGAGI in the germline V gene (reference sequence). The CDR3 contains 13 residues. Trimming pared 2 bases from V and 8 bases from J, leaving 12 bases between. CDR3 DNA: TGTGCCAGCAGTTACCGAACTTTCACCGAAGCTTTCTTT. As protein: CASSYRTFTEAFF.

The chain joins TRBV27 to TRBJ2-1; D might be TRBD2 (5 bases). Germline V gives CDR1 MNHEY, CDR2 SMNVEV (reference sequence). Trimming took off 2 bases at V and 10 bases at J, with 15 bases between the two ends. The CDR3 is made up of 14 amino acids. CDR3 nucleotide sequence: TGTGCCAGCAGTTTAAGCGGCGGCACTACGGAGCAGTTCTTC. This codes for CASSLSGGTTEQFF.

This clone was detected only a few times. The chain links TRBV2 to TRBJ2-5, with 8 bases lining up with TRBD2. Germline V lookup: CDR1 SNHLY, CDR2 FYNNEI. The CDR3 spans 13 residues. J was trimmed by 1 base and V by 10 bases; bases with no gene match: 5. CDR3: CATSTSGQETQYF. CDR3 sequence (DNA): TGTGCCACCTCTACTAGCGGCCAAGAGACCCAGTACTTC.

The chain has TRBV5-1 and TRBJ1-1; 9 nucleotides match TRBD1. Germline loops: CDR1 SGHRS, CDR2 YFSETQ. V dropped 4 bases and J dropped 6; count of bases not matched to a gene: 13. This CDR3 is built from 16 residues. The CDR3, as DNA: TGCGCCAGCAGCATCGGCCTTGGGGACAGGGAACCTGAAGCTTTCTTT. It translates to CASSIGLGDREPEAFF.

The gene calls are TRBV5-1 and TRBJ2-3; TRBD1 agrees at 11 bases. Germline lookup yields CDR1 SGHRS and CDR2 YFSETQ. V gave up 2 bases and J gave up 5 bases; unmatched junction bases: 10. The CDR3 length is 17 residues. The CDR3 protein is CASSFLGTGGNGDTQYF. In nucleotides, the CDR3 is TGCGCCAGCAGCTTCTTGGGGACAGGGGGAAATGGAGATACGCAGTATTTT.

This clone turned up a few times. V is TRBV29-1 and J is TRBJ2-1; D ambiguous. Trimming left V 1 base short and J 8 bases short, with 6 bases between. Germline loops: CDR1 SQVTM, CDR2 ANQGSEA. The CDR3 extends over 11 amino acids. Here the CDR3 reads CSVEGAYEQFF. CDR3 nucleotide sequence: TGCAGCGTTGAAGGGGCGTATGAGCAGTTCTTC.

J is TRBJ2-3 and V is TRBV19; 7 bases line up with TRBD1. The CDR3 contains 15 residues. Trimming at V came to 3 bases and at J to 5 bases, leaving 8 bases not matched to a gene. The germline V gene encodes CDR1 LNHDA and CDR2 SQIVND (reference sequence). CDR3 in DNA: TGTGCCAGTAGTATTCCAGGACAGGTTCTAGATACGCAGTATTTT. Encoded protein: CASSIPGQVLDTQYF.

The chain couples TRBV19 to TRBJ2-7; TRBD2 matches at 11 bases. Germline V gene lookup returns CDR1 LNHDA and CDR2 SQIVND (reference sequence). Germline trimming cut 7 bases from V and 8 bases from J; bases unmatched to any gene: 7. The CDR3 covers 13 residues. The CDR3 sequence: CASTGTSGAQQYF. The CDR3 region has the DNA TGTGCCAGTACCGGGACTAGCGGCGCGCAGCAGTACTTC.

This clone has only a few counts. The CDR3: CASSLIPAGREQFF. For the CDR3, the DNA is TGTGCCAGCAGCTTAATACCCGCCGGGAGGGAGCAGTTCTTC. The chain carries TRBV7-3 and TRBJ2-1, with 7 positions matching TRBD2. After removal of 1 base from V and 10 bases from J, the junction contained 7 bases not matched to a gene. Germline CDR1 SGHTA, CDR2 FQGTGA. The CDR3 is 14 amino acids.

This clone has more than one count but fewer than ten. J is TRBJ2-3 and V is TRBV29-1; 7 bases match TRBD2. Unmatched junction bases numbered 8, after V lost 7 bases and J lost 4 bases. In germline, CDR1 is SQVTM, CDR2 ANQGSEA. The CDR3 loop spans 13 amino acids. CDR3 sequence (DNA): TGCAGCGCCTTAGCGGGTGGCGCAGATACGCAGTATTTT. Translating it yields CSALAGGADTQYF.

As for this clone: Relative to the germline gene, one junction end is altered; a read error may explain this. The chain joins TRBV7-3 to TRBJ1-4; D gene unclear. CDR1 is SGHTA and CDR2 is FQGTGA in the germline V gene. This CDR3 has 13 amino acids. CDR3 residues: CASSLTSNEKLFF. The CDR3 region has the DNA TGTGCCAGCAGCCTAACGAGTAATGAAAAACTGTTTTTT.

The V and J genes are TRBV4-2 and TRBJ2-7; TRBD2 aligns across 8 bases. J gave up 3 bases and V 1 base, and 11 bases lay outside the gene matches. This CDR3 is built from 17 residues. The germline V gene has CDR1 LGHNA and CDR2 YNFKEQ. The CDR3 region is CASSQALSTAGGYEQYF. The DNA of the CDR3 is TGTGCCAGCAGCCAAGCACTATCTACGGCGGGGGGCTACGAGCAGTACTTC.

This sequence joins TRBV11-3 and TRBJ2-3, with D unresolved. The CDR3 is made up of 13 amino acids. Trimming took 1 base from V and 4 from J, leaving 6 bases between them. Germline CDR1 SGHNT, CDR2 YENEEA. The DNA of the CDR3 is TGTGCCAGCAGCTTAGGCTGGGCAGATACGCAGTATTTT. Protein: CASSLGWADTQYF.

A few counts support this clone. The V gene is TRBV28, the J gene TRBJ1-2; 10 bases are shared with TRBD1. V was clipped by 2 bases and J by 3 bases; unmatched bases: 6. This CDR3 region has 16 residues. CDR1 and CDR2 from the germline V gene are MDHEN and SYDVKM. The CDR3: CASSLNRDRGDYGYTF. Here the CDR3 DNA reads TGTGCCAGCAGTTTAAATCGGGACAGGGGAGACTATGGCTACACCTTC.

There are a few counts of this clone. V usage is TRBV7-9 and J usage is TRBJ2-1; 7 bases align to TRBD1. The CDR3 covers 14 residues. V was clipped by 5 bases and J by 9 bases; unmatched bases: 10. The germline V gene has CDR1 SEHNR and CDR2 FQNEAQ (reference sequence). The CDR3 protein is CASSPPDRVFEQFF. The CDR3 DNA reads TGTGCCAGCAGCCCCCCAGACAGGGTTTTTGAGCAGTTCTTC.

V and J are TRBV30 and TRBJ2-7, with no clear D. V shed 0 bases and J shed 0 bases, with 6 bases lying between them. This CDR3 has 13 residues. The germline V gene has CDR1 GTSNPN and CDR2 SVGIG (reference sequence). The CDR3 region is CAWSVRNSYEQYF. CDR3 coding DNA: TGTGCCTGGAGTGTAAGAAACTCCTACGAGCAGTACTTC.

The table lists this clone with a few counts. The rearrangement uses TRBV11-3 and TRBJ2-1; 10 bases fit TRBD2. CDR1 and CDR2 from the germline V gene are SGHNT and YENEEA. J gave up 6 bases and V 6 bases, and 8 bases lay outside the gene matches. The CDR3 runs to 15 residues. CDR3 in amino acids: CASSLAGVPGNEQFF. DNA for the CDR3: TGTGCCAGCAGTCTAGCGGGAGTGCCGGGCAATGAGCAGTTCTTC.

This chain connects TRBV7-9 to TRBJ2-7; D is uncertain. The germline gives CDR1 SEHNR, CDR2 FQNEAQ (reference sequence). This CDR3 region has 15 residues. V was clipped by 2 bases and J by 0 bases, with 11 bases between them. The CDR3 here is CASSLKGSNSYEQYF. The DNA of the CDR3 is TGTGCCAGCAGCTTAAAGGGATCGAACTCCTACGAGCAGTACTTC.

The gene calls are TRBV6-6 and TRBJ2-7; 10 bases are a match to TRBD1. Germline CDR1 reads MNHNY; CDR2 reads SVGAGI (reference sequence). This CDR3 comprises 14 residues. With 3 bases clipped from V and 6 bases from J, the junction kept 5 bases outside the gene matches. The CDR3 loop reads CASSYRTGGPEQYF. DNA of the CDR3: TGTGCCAGCAGTTATAGGACAGGGGGGCCCGAGCAGTACTTC.

This clone was observed once. The gene calls are TRBV2 and TRBJ1-1, with D uncertain. Germline CDR1 is SNHLY and CDR2 is FYNNEI. Deletions cut 10 bases from V and 8 bases from J, with 17 bases between. This CDR3 is built from 12 residues. DNA for the CDR3: TGTGCCATCCCCGGGCGTATTAAAGAAGCTTTCTTT. Protein: CAIPGRIKEAFF.

This clone was observed a few times. V usage is TRBV20-1 and J usage is TRBJ2-7, with 8 bases aligning to TRBD2. The CDR3 has 11 amino acids. The germline V gene encodes CDR1 DFQATT and CDR2 SNEGSKA (reference sequence). J gave up 6 bases and V 6 bases, and 4 bases lay outside the gene matches. The CDR3 region has the DNA TGCAGTGCAAACGGGGGGGGCGAGCAGTACTTC. Its translation: CSANGGGEQYF.

This clone was detected only a few times. The genes are TRBV27 and TRBJ1-5; D is undetermined. The germline V gene has CDR1 MNHEY and CDR2 SMNVEV (reference sequence). V lost 3 bases and J 0 bases, leaving 3 bases between the germline ends. The CDR3 has 13 amino acids. CDR3 sequence (DNA): TGTGCCAGCAGTTTTTATAGCAATCAGCCCCAGCATTTT. Protein sequence: CASSFYSNQPQHF.

V gene TRBV6-5 combines with J gene TRBJ2-2; maybe TRBD2 (5 bases). V was cut by 7 bases and J by 5 bases, with 14 bases left in between. CDR3 length equals 14 residues. CDR1 is MNHEY and CDR2 is SVGAGI in the germline V gene. This CDR3 is CASIPPGGTGELFF. DNA for the CDR3: TGTGCCAGCATTCCCCCAGGCGGGACCGGGGAGCTGTTTTTT.

This chain links TRBV28 with TRBJ2-1, with 8 bases lining up with TRBD2. The J segment lost 12 bases and the V segment lost 3 bases, leaving 7 bases of the junction unmatched. Germline V gives CDR1 MDHEN, CDR2 SYDVKM. CDR3 length: 13 residues. DNA of the CDR3: TGTGCCAGCAGTTTCGACGATCTAGCGGGGCAGTTCTTC. This codes for CASSFDDLAGQFF.

This clone was seen a few times. The rearrangement links TRBV7-9 to TRBJ2-1, with D perhaps being TRBD1 or TRBD2 (5 bases each). This CDR3 is built from 14 residues. In germline, CDR1 is SEHNR, CDR2 FQNEAQ (reference sequence). V was shortened by 1 base and J by 8 bases, with 12 bases between the two germline ends. CDR3 sequence: CASSLGGTKDEQFF. The DNA for the CDR3 is TGTGCCAGCAGCTTAGGTGGGACGAAGGATGAGCAGTTCTTC.

This clone was observed a few times. V gene TRBV7-2 combines with J gene TRBJ1-1; 9 nucleotides line up with TRBD1. Trimming at V came to 6 bases and at J to 4 bases, leaving 9 bases not matched to a gene. The CDR3 sequence is 15 residues long. The germline V gene has CDR1 SGHTA and CDR2 FQGNSA. The CDR3: CASRLTGGAFTEAFF. Here the CDR3 DNA reads TGTGCCAGCAGACTTACAGGGGGCGCATTCACTGAAGCTTTCTTT.

The chain joins TRBV11-3 to TRBJ2-1, with 9 bases fitting TRBD2. The trim removed 5 bases at V and 1 base at J, leaving 6 bases unmatched. The germline V gene has CDR1 SGHNT and CDR2 YENEEA. CDR3 size: 16 residues. CDR3 loop: CASSPSGKVSYNEQFF. The CDR3 region has the DNA TGTGCCAGCAGCCCTAGCGGGAAGGTTTCCTACAATGAGCAGTTCTTC.

This clone was found a few times. The chain carries TRBV9 and TRBJ1-5, with TRBD1 matching 7 bases. V was clipped by 2 bases and J by 5 bases; unmatched bases: 4. The germline V gene encodes CDR1 SGDLS and CDR2 YYNGEE. The CDR3 runs 14 residues. The CDR3 bases are TGTGCCAGCAGCGTGTCAGGGACAGATCAGCCCCAGCATTTT. Translated: CASSVSGTDQPQHF.